This T cell receptor beta chain is from a study of blood T cell repertoires in COVID-19. Per the original methods: Amplified reference gene primers provided the basis for estimating nucleated cell counts. The method was immunoSEQ multiplex PCR; TCRdb's version includes in-frame clones alone and lacks a portion of them. V, J and clone size reflect that table, while D and trimming were determined from the DNA. The sample records about 120,000 clones, 60% to 85% being singletons. CDR3 length: 16 amino acids. CDR1 and CDR2 (germline): LGHNT, FRNRAP. V lost 6 bases to trimming and J lost 4 bases; unmatched junction nucleotides: 8.

The chain carries TRBV12-5 and TRBJ2-1; 11 positions match TRBD2. Sequences were obtained from peripheral blood. This receptor was identified in a human donor with acute or convalescent COVID-19. The donor label of this sample is uncertain. The CDR3 region is CASGYSGGGRYNEQFF. The CDR3 DNA follows: TGTGCTAGTGGATATAGCGGGGGGGGACGATACAATGAGCAGTTCTTC. The whole variable domain, filled in from reference TRBV12-5 and TRBJ2-1, reads DARVTQTPRHKVTEMGQEVTMRCQPILGHNTVFWYRQTMMQGLELLAYFRNRAPLDDSGMPKDRFSAEMPDATLATLKIQPSEPRDSAVYFCASGYSGGGRYNEQFFGPGTRLTVL.